This TCR beta chain was observed in a study of T-cell memory formation after mild COVID-19. The wider study: Largely, TCR clusters stayed within a single donor.

A remark on this clonotype: No antigen is known for it.

TCRdb ran MiXCR on the 5' RACE reads and lists one entry per CDR3 protein. The sample has about 470,000 distinct CDR3 sequences, approximately 25% seen once. This CDR3 is 17 amino acids long. Per the germline V gene, CDR1 is LGHNA and CDR2 is YNFKEQ. The ends lost 4 bases at V and 1 base at J; junction bases unmatched: 8. Study outcomes and limitations: The authors left the SARS-CoV-2 specificity of second-wave clones peaking on day 37 unconfirmed. Whereas later expanders leaned CD4+, clones contracting day 15 to 85 showed a balanced CD4/CD8 makeup. Contracting CD4+ clones sat mainly in CM and EM; CD8+ in EMRA.

The sample comprised PBMCs or a T cell subset sorted from them (not recorded which). The TCR comes from an adult woman who had mild COVID-19 (a few samples of this study predate the infection). Cell type and time point are not known. This sequence joins TRBV4-2 and TRBJ1-1; 11 nucleotides align to TRBD1. This CDR3 is CASSRRGQGVRNTEAFF. The CDR3 bases are TGTGCCAGCAGCCGGAGGGGACAGGGGGTCCGGAACACTGAAGCTTTCTTT.